The subject of this entry is one TCR beta chain. Its antigen is undetermined. The data originate from a study of cytomegalovirus exposure and HLA in healthy donors. Findings and limits, study-wide: Presence/absence analyses rested on an assumption that sequencing depth was roughly uniform across donors.

The PCR contained 60 Vbeta and 13 Jbeta primers. Sequencing was performed with immunoSEQ multiplex PCR; in TCRdb, only in-frame clones are kept and a portion is missing. Its clone listing holds 120,000 to 150,000 clones. CDR1 MNHNS and CDR2 SASEGT come from the germline V gene. This CDR3 is built from 11 residues. V was clipped by 6 bases and J by 8 bases; unmatched bases: 3. Sequenced sample: PBMCs. The chain combines TRBV6-1 with TRBJ1-2; TRBD1 matches 7 bases. The TCR originated in a woman between 50 and 59 years old in good health and CMV-seronegative. The CDR3, as DNA: TGTGCCAGCAGCCAAGGGGGCGGCTACACCTTC. Its translation is CASSQGGGYTF.